The 2 T cell receptor beta chains given below trace back to one sample, sequenced in a study of cytomegalovirus exposure and HLA in healthy donors. The PCR was carried out with 60 Vbeta primers and 13 Jbeta primers. Generated by immunoSEQ multiplex PCR, the TCRdb table keeps only in-frame clones and is missing some. The repertoire holds fewer than 150,000 clones, with approximately 76% as singletons. Sequenced sample: PBMCs. Receptor source: a man aged 60-69 years in good health and CMV-seropositive.

The chain links TRBV19 to TRBJ2-5; D may be TRBD2 (7 bases). Germline V lookup: CDR1 LNHDA, CDR2 SQIVND (reference sequence). The CDR3 contains 14 residues. V lost 3 bases and J 1 base, leaving 9 bases between the germline ends. CDR3 region: CASSIGGAQETQYF. CDR3 DNA: TGTGCCAGTAGTATTGGGGGGGCCCAAGAGACCCAGTACTTC.

The rearrangement links TRBV11-2 to TRBJ2-1, with a weak D call TRBD2 (6 bases). This CDR3 has 15 residues. V gave up 5 bases and J gave up 4 bases, with 15 bases separating them. The V gene's germline CDR1 is SGHAT and CDR2 FQNNGV. CDR3 sequence reads: CASSKPGLLYNEQFF. CDR3 nucleotide sequence: TGTGCCAGCAGCAAACCGGGACTCTTGTACAATGAGCAGTTCTTC.